Listed here are 15 T cell receptor beta chains from one sample, sequenced in a study of shared clonotypes between healthy human individuals (dated by TCRdb to the early 2020s). Libraries were constructed by the immunoSEQ multiplex PCR assay. Held by TCRdb, this immuneACCESS table contains in-frame sequences only and omits some clones. Under half of the omission traces to an unresolved V gene where checked; the cause of the rest is unknown. The sample profile shows more than 400,000 clones; 81% of them were found once. The biggest ten clones account for about 13% of the sample. The sample consisted of PBMCs. The receptors here all came from a woman in her 40s in good health. Some clones in this sample may be carry-over from other donors' samples.

The gene calls are TRBV4-2 and TRBJ2-5; 7 bases fit TRBD2. J was trimmed by 7 bases and V by 1 base; bases with no gene match: 6. There are 14 residues in the CDR3. From germline, CDR1 is LGHNA and CDR2 YNFKEQ. This chain's CDR3 is CASSQALAAATQYF. The CDR3 DNA follows: TGTGCCAGCAGCCAAGCCCTAGCGGCCGCGACCCAGTACTTC.

With regard to this clone: With a far larger clone one base away, a read error is the likely cause. CDR3 bases: TGCGCCAGCAGCCAAGGTTGGGACACAGATACGCAGTATTTT. Encoded protein: CASSQGWDTDTQYF. The chain couples TRBV4-3 to TRBJ2-3; no firm D call. Trimming pared 1 base from V and 2 bases from J, leaving 7 bases between. The CDR3 spans 14 residues. Germline loops: CDR1 LGHNA, CDR2 YSLEER.

This clone was picked up a small number of times. This sequence joins TRBV28 and TRBJ1-3; D uncertain. This CDR3 has 15 residues. The V and J ends lost 3 bases and 4 bases respectively, with 13 bases between them. Germline CDR1 reads MDHEN; CDR2 reads SYDVKM. CDR3: CASSLPSSWGNTIYF. CDR3 DNA: TGTGCCAGCAGTTTGCCCTCCTCTTGGGGAAACACCATATATTTT.

This chain uses TRBV10-3 with TRBJ1-3; D unresolved. CDR3 length: 13 residues. Per the germline V gene, CDR1 is ENHRY and CDR2 is SYGVKD. The germline V and J ends were trimmed by 1 base and 2 bases, with 3 bases remaining between them. CDR3 DNA: TGTGCCATCAGTGAGTACCCTGGAAACACCATATATTTT. Translation gives CAISEYPGNTIYF.

The genes are TRBV11-3 and TRBJ2-2; no reliable D call. The CDR3 extends over 12 amino acids. Trimming removed 6 bases at V and 8 bases at J, with 10 bases between. Germline CDR1 and CDR2: SGHNT and YENEEA. The CDR3: CASRYQQGELFF. The CDR3 coding sequence is TGTGCCAGCAGGTACCAACAAGGGGAGCTGTTTTTT. The full variable domain, its missing parts supplied by reference TRBV11-3 and TRBJ2-2, is EAGVVQSPRYKIIEKKQPVAFWCNPISGHNTLYWYLQNLGQGPELLIRYENEEAVDDSQLPKDRFSAERLKGVDSTLKIQPAELGDSAVYLCASRYQQGELFFGEGSRLTVL.

The sample holds a few counts of this clone. The chain carries TRBV9 and TRBJ1-1; D not resolved. Per germline, CDR1 SGDLS and CDR2 YYNGEE. The CDR3 totals 14 residues. V lost 6 bases, J lost 3 bases, and 15 bases lay in between. The CDR3 nucleotides are TGTGCCAGCACCCCTTTTGAGTGGGACACTGAAGCTTTCTTT. It yields the protein CASTPFEWDTEAFF.

A few counts support this clone. A far bigger clonotype differs at one base, so this is likely a read error. This is likely a read error, given that the CDR3 carries no conserved phenylalanine or tryptophan at its end. Additional DNA sequences in this sample encode the identical CDR3. CDR3 coding DNA: TGCAGCGAGTCCTCAAACTATGGCTACACCCTC. Amino acids: CSESSNYGYTL. The V and J genes are TRBV29-1 and TRBJ1-2, with D unresolved. V was shortened by 7 bases and J by 2 bases, with 8 bases between the two germline ends. The CDR3 is 11 amino acids. Per the germline V gene, CDR1 is SQVTM and CDR2 is ANQGSEA.

V usage is TRBV28 and J usage is TRBJ2-1; no reliable D call. Germline assignment: CDR1 MDHEN and CDR2 SYDVKM. V lost 8 bases, J lost 4 bases, and 15 bases lay in between. The CDR3 is made up of 14 amino acids. In DNA form, the CDR3 reads TGTGCCAGCCATTCGGGCCAGCCGTACAATGAGCAGTTCTTC. Translating it yields CASHSGQPYNEQFF.

The gene calls are TRBV4-3 and TRBJ2-2, with 12 nucleotides matching TRBD2. V trimming: 0 bases; J trimming: 4 bases; junction bases outside the gene matches: 3. The CDR3 sequence is 17 residues long. Germline values: CDR1 LGHNA, CDR2 YSLEER. The CDR3 DNA follows: TGCGCCAGCAGCCAAGATAGGACTAGCGGGGCCACCGGGGAGCTGTTTTTT. Its translation: CASSQDRTSGATGELFF.

Notes on this clone: A far larger clone is only one base removed, so a read error is likely. The chain links TRBV30 to TRBJ2-1; 8 nucleotides align to TRBD2. Germline V gene sequence: CDR1 GTSNPN, CDR2 SVGIG (reference sequence). V dropped 5 bases and J dropped 9; count of bases not matched to a gene: 9. This CDR3 is built from 13 residues. The CDR3 loop reads CAWGWTSTVEQFF. DNA of the CDR3: TGTGCCTGGGGTTGGACTAGCACAGTTGAGCAGTTCTTC. Complete variable domain (other parts from reference TRBV30 and TRBJ2-1): SQTIHQWPATLVQPVGSPLSLECTVEGTSNPNLYWYRQAAGRGLQLLFYSVGIGQISSEVPQNLSASRPQDRQFILSSKKLLLSDSGFYLCAWGWTSTVEQFFGPGTRLTVL.

Regarding this clone: This sequence is one base from a far larger clone and is likely a read error. V is TRBV30 and J is TRBJ2-2; 10 bases align to TRBD1. The CDR3 length is 14 residues. Germline lookup yields CDR1 GTSNPN and CDR2 SVGIG (reference sequence). The DNA for the CDR3 is TGTGCCTGGACCTTGACAGGGGGCGCGGGGGAGCTGCTTTTT. Translated: CAWTLTGGAGELLF.

Remarks on this clone: This is likely an artifact of a read error, given a far larger clone one base away. The CDR3 end shows no conserved phenylalanine or tryptophan, and so a read error is likely. The chain has TRBV4-2 and TRBJ2-7, with 9 bases lining up with TRBD2. This CDR3 has 18 amino acids. Germline V gene sequence: CDR1 LGHNA, CDR2 YNFKEQ. With V trimmed by 0 bases and J by 5 bases, 14 bases remained unmatched. The CDR3 spells CASSQEWAGGPFVHEQYL. The CDR3 DNA reads as TGTGCCAGCAGCCAAGAGTGGGCGGGAGGGCCTTTCGTACACGAGCAGTACCTC.

The V and J genes are TRBV27 and TRBJ2-1; D is undetermined. Germline CDR1 MNHEY, CDR2 SMNVEV (reference sequence). CDR3 length equals 15 residues. Trimming left V 5 bases short and J 2 bases short, with 13 bases between. CDR3 in amino acids: CASSGERWTYNEQFF. The CDR3 nucleotides are TGTGCCAGCAGTGGAGAGAGGTGGACCTACAATGAGCAGTTCTTC.

V is TRBV29-1 and J is TRBJ1-1; 7 bases map to TRBD1. Germline values: CDR1 SQVTM, CDR2 ANQGSEA. The CDR3 contains 13 residues. With 7 bases clipped from V and 0 bases from J, the junction kept 5 bases outside the gene matches. CDR3 DNA sequence: TGCAGCGGGGGACAGACCCTGAACACTGAAGCTTTCTTT. Its translation: CSGGQTLNTEAFF. Variable domain in full (rest from reference TRBV29-1 and TRBJ1-1): SAVISQKPSRDICQRGTSLTIQCQVDSQVTMMFWYRQQPGQSLTLIATANQGSEATYESGFVIDKFPISRPNLTFSTLTVSNMSPEDSSIYLCSGGQTLNTEAFFGQGTRLTVV.

The chain carries TRBV5-1 and TRBJ1-5, with 9 bases aligning to TRBD1. This CDR3 has 15 amino acids. V lost 0 bases, J lost 5 bases, and 3 bases stayed unmatched. Germline values: CDR1 SGHRS, CDR2 YFSETQ. Written as DNA, the CDR3 is TGCGCCAGCAGCTTGGGGGACAGGGAGGATCAGCCCCAGCATTTT. It yields the protein CASSLGDREDQPQHF.